The clone carrying this TCR beta chain was detected only a few times. Its specificity is not known. CDR3 length: 14 amino acids. Germline loops: CDR1 SGHDN, CDR2 FVKESK. J gave up 10 bases and V 1 base, and 8 bases lay outside the gene matches. Stated time point: week 47, end of study. Vaccine doses each comprised 300 ug of mutant IDH1 20-mer peptide, with topical imiquimod. Sequencing was performed with immunoSEQ multiplex PCR; in TCRdb, only in-frame clones are kept and a portion is missing. This table holds roughly 56,000 clones, around three quarters found once. The data are from a study of a mutant IDH1 vaccine in newly diagnosed glioma. Study details: Prior therapy was radiotherapy, temozolomide, or both; most received both. In the visit schedule, V12 fell in week 35, while V13 fell in week 47. Study findings and constraints: Seemingly, pseudoprogression had no relation to changes in the top peripheral T cell clonotypes. The study observed vaccine-induced immune responses in approximately 93% of patients.

The sample in question was PBMCs, obtained from a glioma patient whose treatment included an IDH1 peptide vaccine. The sequence came from a woman in her 40s with glioma. Some clones in this sample may be carry-over from other donors' samples. The chain employs TRBV14 and TRBJ1-2; 8 nucleotides match TRBD1. The CDR3 here is CASSQGGQGGSYTF. The CDR3 DNA sequence: TGTGCCAGCAGCCAAGGCGGACAGGGAGGGTCCTACACCTTC.